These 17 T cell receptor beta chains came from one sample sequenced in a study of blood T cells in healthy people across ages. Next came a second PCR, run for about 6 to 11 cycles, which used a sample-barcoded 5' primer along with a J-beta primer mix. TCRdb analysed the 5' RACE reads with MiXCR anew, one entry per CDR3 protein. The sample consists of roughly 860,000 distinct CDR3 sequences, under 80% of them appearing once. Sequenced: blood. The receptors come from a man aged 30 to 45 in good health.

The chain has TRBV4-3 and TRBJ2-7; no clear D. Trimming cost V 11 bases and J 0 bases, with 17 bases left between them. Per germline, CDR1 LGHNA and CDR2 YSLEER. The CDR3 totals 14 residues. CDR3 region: CARRHEVSSYEQYF. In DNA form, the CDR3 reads TGCGCCCGTCGACATGAAGTTAGCTCCTACGAGCAGTACTTC.

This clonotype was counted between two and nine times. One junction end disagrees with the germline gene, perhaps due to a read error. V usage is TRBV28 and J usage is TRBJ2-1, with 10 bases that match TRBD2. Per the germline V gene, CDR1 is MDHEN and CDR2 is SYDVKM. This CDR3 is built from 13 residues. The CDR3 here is CACSGGAANEQFF. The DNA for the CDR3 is TGTGCCTGCAGCGGGGGGGCCGCAAATGAGCAGTTCTTC.

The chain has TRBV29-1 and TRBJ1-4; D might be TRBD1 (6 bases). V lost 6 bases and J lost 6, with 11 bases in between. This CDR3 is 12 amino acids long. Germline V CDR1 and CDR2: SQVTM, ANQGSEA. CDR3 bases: TGCAGCGTGGGCGGGGGGCATGAAAAACTGTTTTTT. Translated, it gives CSVGGGHEKLFF.

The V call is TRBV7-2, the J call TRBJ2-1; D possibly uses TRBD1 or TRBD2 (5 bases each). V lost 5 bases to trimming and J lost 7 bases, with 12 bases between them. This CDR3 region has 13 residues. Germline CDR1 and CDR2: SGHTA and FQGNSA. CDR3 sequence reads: CASSKGTVNEQFF. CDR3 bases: TGTGCCAGCAGCAAGGGGACCGTTAATGAGCAGTTCTTC.

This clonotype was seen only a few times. The CDR3 region is CASSSLAGAYNEQFF. For the CDR3, the DNA is TGTGCCAGCAGTTCTCTAGCGGGGGCTTACAATGAGCAGTTCTTC. The V gene is TRBV28, the J gene TRBJ2-1, with TRBD2 matching over 10 bases. Germline CDR1 MDHEN, CDR2 SYDVKM. CDR3 length equals 15 residues. V shed 4 bases, J shed 4 bases, and the junction held 4 bases outside the gene matches. The variable domain in full, with the rest retrieved from reference TRBV28 and TRBJ2-1, is DVKVTQSSRYLVKRTGEKVFLECVQDMDHENMFWYRQDPGLGLRLIYFSYDVKMKEKGDIPEGYSVSREKKERFSLILESASTNQTSMYLCASSSLAGAYNEQFFGPGTRLTVL.

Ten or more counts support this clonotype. In nucleotides, the CDR3 is TGCAGTGCTAGTGGGTCTGGGACTAGCGGTTCAAATGAGCAGTTCTTC. It specifies CSASGSGTSGSNEQFF. The rearrangement links TRBV20-1 to TRBJ2-1; 11 bases align to TRBD2. This CDR3 is built from 16 residues. The germline gives CDR1 DFQATT, CDR2 SNEGSKA (reference sequence). Losses at the gene ends were 3 bases for V and 7 bases for J; bases not matched to a gene: 11.

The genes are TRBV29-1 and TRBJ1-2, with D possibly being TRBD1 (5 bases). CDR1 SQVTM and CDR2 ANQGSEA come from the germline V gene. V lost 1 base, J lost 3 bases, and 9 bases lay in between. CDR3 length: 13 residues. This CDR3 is CSVEADSDYGYTF. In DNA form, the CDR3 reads TGCAGCGTTGAAGCTGACAGCGACTATGGCTACACCTTC.

The CDR3 DNA is TGTGCCAGCAGTTTAGAGGGACTAGCGGGGGATGAGCAGTACTTC. It codes for CASSLEGLAGDEQYF. The chain combines TRBV12-3 or TRBV12-4 with TRBJ2-7; 14 nucleotides line up with TRBD2. This CDR3 region has 15 residues. V shed 1 base, J shed 7 bases, and the junction held 3 bases outside the gene matches.

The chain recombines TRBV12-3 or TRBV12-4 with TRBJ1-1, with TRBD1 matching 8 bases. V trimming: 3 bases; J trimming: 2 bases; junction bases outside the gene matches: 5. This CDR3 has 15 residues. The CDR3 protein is CASSFPTGGNTEAFF. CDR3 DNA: TGTGCCAGCAGTTTCCCTACAGGGGGTAACACTGAAGCTTTCTTT.

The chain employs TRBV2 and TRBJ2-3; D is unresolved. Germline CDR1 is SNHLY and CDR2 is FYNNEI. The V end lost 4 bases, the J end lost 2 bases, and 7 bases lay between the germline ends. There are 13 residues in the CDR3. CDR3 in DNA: TGTGCCAGCAGTGTAAGCTTCACAGATACGCAGTATTTT. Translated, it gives CASSVSFTDTQYF.

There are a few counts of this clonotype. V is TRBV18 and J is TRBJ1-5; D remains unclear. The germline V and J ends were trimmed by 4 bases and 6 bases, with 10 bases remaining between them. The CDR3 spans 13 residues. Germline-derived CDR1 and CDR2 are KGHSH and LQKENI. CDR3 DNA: TGTGCCAGCTCACATGGCAAGGGTCAGCCCCAGCATTTT. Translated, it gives CASSHGKGQPQHF.

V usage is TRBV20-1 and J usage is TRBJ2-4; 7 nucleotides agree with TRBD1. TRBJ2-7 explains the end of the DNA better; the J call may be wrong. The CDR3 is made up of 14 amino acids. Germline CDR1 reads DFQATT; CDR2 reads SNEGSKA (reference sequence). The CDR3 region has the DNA TGCAGTGCTATTAAGGGGGCTAGGGAGAACGAGCAGTACTTC. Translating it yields CSAIKGARENEQYF.

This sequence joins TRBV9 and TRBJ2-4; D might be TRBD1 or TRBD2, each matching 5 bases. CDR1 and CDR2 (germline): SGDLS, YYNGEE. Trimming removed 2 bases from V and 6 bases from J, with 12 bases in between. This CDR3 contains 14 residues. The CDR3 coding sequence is TGTGCCAGCAGCGTTCCGGGGCAAACAAACATTCAGTACTTC. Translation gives CASSVPGQTNIQYF.

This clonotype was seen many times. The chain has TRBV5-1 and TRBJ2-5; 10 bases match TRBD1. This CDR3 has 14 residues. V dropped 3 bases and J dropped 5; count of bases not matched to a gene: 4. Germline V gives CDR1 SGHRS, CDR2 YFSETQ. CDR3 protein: CASSSGQGRETQYF. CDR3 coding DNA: TGCGCCAGCAGCTCGGGACAGGGGCGCGAGACCCAGTACTTC.

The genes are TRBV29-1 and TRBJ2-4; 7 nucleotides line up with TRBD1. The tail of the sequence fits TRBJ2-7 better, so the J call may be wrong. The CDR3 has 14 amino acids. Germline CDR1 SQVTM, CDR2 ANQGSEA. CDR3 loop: CSVPSTGRIYEQYF. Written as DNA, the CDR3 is TGCAGCGTTCCTTCGACAGGGCGAATTTACGAGCAGTACTTC.

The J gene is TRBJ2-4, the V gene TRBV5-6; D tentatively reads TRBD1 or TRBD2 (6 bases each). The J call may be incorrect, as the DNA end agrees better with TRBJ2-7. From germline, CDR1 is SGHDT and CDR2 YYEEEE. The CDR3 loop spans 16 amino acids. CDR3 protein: CASSGPQGTLGDEQYF. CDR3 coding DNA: TGTGCCAGCAGCGGACCCCAGGGGACTTTGGGCGACGAGCAGTACTTC.

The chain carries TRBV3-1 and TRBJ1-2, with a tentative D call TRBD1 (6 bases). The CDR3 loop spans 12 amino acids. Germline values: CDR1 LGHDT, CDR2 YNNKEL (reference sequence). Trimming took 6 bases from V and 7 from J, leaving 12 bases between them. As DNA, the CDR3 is TGTGCCAGCAGTCAGGGGTTCGGTGGCTACACCTTC. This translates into CASSQGFGGYTF.